The next 26 T cell receptor beta chains were all read from a single sample in a study of blood T cell repertoires in COVID-19. Generated by immunoSEQ multiplex PCR, the TCRdb table keeps only in-frame clones and is missing some. This sample has under 350,000 clones, with approximately 86% found just once. Sequencing was carried out using PBMCs or T cells enriched from blood (not recorded which). These receptors were collected from a woman between 35 and 50 years old with acute COVID-19.

The sample holds one count of this clone. The rearrangement uses TRBV29-1 and TRBJ2-2, with a weak D call TRBD2 (5 bases). Trimming left V 5 bases short and J 6 bases short, with 10 bases between. CDR1 is SQVTM, CDR2 ANQGSEA, per germline. CDR3 length: 12 amino acids. The CDR3 reads CSVPSGAGELFF. The DNA for the CDR3 is TGCAGCGTTCCCAGCGGAGCCGGGGAGCTGTTTTTT.

In its sample, this clone was seen a few times. This rearrangement joins TRBV3-1 (or the pseudogene TRBV3-2) to TRBJ2-2; D gene ambiguous. Germline V gene lookup returns CDR1 LGHDT and CDR2 YNNKEL (reference sequence). This CDR3 region has 12 residues. The V gene lost 4 bases and the J gene lost 6 bases, with 6 bases spanning the gap. The CDR3 reads CASSPYPGELFF. CDR3 coding DNA: TGTGCCAGCAGCCCCTACCCCGGGGAGCTGTTTTTT.

The chain couples TRBV9 to TRBJ2-1, with TRBD2 matching 8 bases. V shed 4 bases and J 9 bases; nucleotides not matched to a gene: 12. CDR3 length: 15 residues. Per the germline V gene, CDR1 is SGDLS and CDR2 is YYNGEE. This CDR3 reads CASSPGGVVRGEQFF. The CDR3 nucleotides are TGTGCCAGCAGCCCCGGGGGGGTCGTCAGGGGTGAGCAGTTCTTC.

The rearrangement links TRBV4-2 to TRBJ2-7; 7 positions agree with TRBD1. Germline V gene lookup returns CDR1 LGHNA and CDR2 YNFKEQ. This CDR3 is 16 amino acids long. The V gene end was trimmed by 1 base and the J gene end by 3 bases; junction bases not matched to a gene: 9. The chain's CDR3 is CASSQVGGQGDYEQYF. Here the CDR3 DNA reads TGTGCCAGCAGCCAAGTAGGCGGGCAGGGGGACTACGAGCAGTACTTC.

The chain uses TRBV7-2 and TRBJ2-7; TRBD2 aligns across 10 bases. The V and J ends lost 1 base and 2 bases, in that order; junction bases with no gene match: 5. This CDR3 contains 16 residues. The V gene's germline CDR1 is SGHTA and CDR2 FQGNSA. The CDR3 sequence is CASSLEGLAFTYEQYF. The CDR3 DNA sequence: TGTGCCAGCAGCTTAGAGGGACTAGCGTTTACCTACGAGCAGTACTTC.

The rearrangement joins TRBV7-9 to TRBJ1-4, with no clear D. V was pared by 5 bases and J by 8 bases, with 9 bases between. From germline, CDR1 is SEHNR and CDR2 FQNEAQ (reference sequence). The length of the CDR3 is 12 residues. CDR3 sequence reads: CASSPPREKLFF. In DNA form, the CDR3 reads TGTGCCAGCAGCCCTCCGCGGGAAAAACTGTTTTTT.

This chain joins TRBV11-2 and TRBJ1-3; D is uncertain. Germline V gene sequence: CDR1 SGHAT, CDR2 FQNNGV. CDR3 length equals 18 residues. Trimming stripped 1 base from V and 1 base from J, with 17 bases between. The CDR3 reads CASSLASLRAPSGNTIYF. In nucleotides, the CDR3 is TGTGCCAGCAGCTTAGCGTCTCTGAGGGCCCCTTCTGGAAACACCATATATTTT.

The chain carries TRBV11-3 and TRBJ2-7; no clear D gene. V was trimmed by 0 bases and J by 1 base, leaving 7 bases between them. This CDR3 region has 14 residues. Germline V gene sequence: CDR1 SGHNT, CDR2 YENEEA. DNA of the CDR3: TGTGCCAGCAGCTTAGAAGCCGGTTCCTACGAGCAGTACTTC. As protein: CASSLEAGSYEQYF.

This clone has more than one count but fewer than ten. The chain joins TRBV7-2 to TRBJ1-5; 8 positions match TRBD1. Germline lookup yields CDR1 SGHTA and CDR2 FQGNSA. Trimming at V came to 5 bases and at J to 6 bases, leaving 12 bases not matched to a gene. The CDR3 runs to 16 residues. DNA of the CDR3: TGTGCCAGCAGCGCTATCGGGACAGGTCGGAGTCAGCCCCAGCATTTT. This gives the protein CASSAIGTGRSQPQHF.

This clone was observed a handful of times. The chain couples TRBV5-5 to TRBJ1-2; TRBD1 is a possible D gene (6 bases). In germline, CDR1 is SGHKS, CDR2 YYEKEE (reference sequence). The CDR3 consists of 15 residues. The V gene lost 4 bases and the J gene lost 2 bases, with 15 bases spanning the gap. The CDR3 DNA follows: TGTGCCAGCAGCGGGTACAGGGATGACAACTATGGCTACACCTTC. Residues: CASSGYRDDNYGYTF.

The chain recombines TRBV4-3 with TRBJ2-1; 8 positions agree with TRBD1. This CDR3 has 16 amino acids. Trimming at V came to 4 bases and at J to 6 bases, leaving 11 bases not matched to a gene. Germline V gene data show CDR1 as LGHNA and CDR2 as YSLEER. The CDR3, as DNA: TGCGCCAGCAGCCTCAACCCAGGGGGCTGGGGCAATGAGCAGTTCTTC. It encodes CASSLNPGGWGNEQFF.

V is TRBV5-1 and J is TRBJ2-7; TRBD1 aligns across 8 bases. With 2 bases clipped from V and 2 bases from J, the junction kept 3 bases outside the gene matches. Germline values: CDR1 SGHRS, CDR2 YFSETQ. The CDR3 spans 14 residues. This CDR3 reads CASSFSGGAYEQYF. CDR3 coding DNA: TGCGCCAGCAGCTTCTCAGGGGGCGCCTACGAGCAGTACTTC.

V usage is TRBV21-1 and J usage is TRBJ2-4; the table assigns TRBD1, which was not confirmed against the DNA. TRBV21-1 is listed as a pseudogene. There are 20 residues in the CDR3. CDR3 coding DNA: TGTGCCAGCAGTTCTCGGGACAGGCGGCTGCGGATTTTTGTCGGAAACATTCAGTACTTC. Residues: CASSSRDRRLRIFVGNIQYF.

This clone is a singleton in its sample. This chain connects TRBV6-2 or TRBV6-3 to TRBJ1-5; TRBD1 is a possible D gene (5 bases). The CDR3 runs to 16 residues. Germline V gene lookup returns CDR1 MNHEY and CDR2 SVGEGT. Trimming took off 5 bases at V and 0 bases at J, with 14 bases between the two ends. The CDR3 protein is CASSNRDSDSNQPQHF. Here the CDR3 DNA reads TGTGCCAGCAGTAACCGGGACTCCGATAGCAATCAGCCCCAGCATTTT.

Note on this clone: Other DNA sequences in this sample translate to the same CDR3. The chain uses TRBV9 and TRBJ2-1, with 9 bases that match TRBD2. Germline lookup yields CDR1 SGDLS and CDR2 YYNGEE. J lost 3 bases, V lost 0 bases, and 1 base had no gene match. The CDR3 is 15 residues long. This CDR3 is CASSVGAGGYNEQFF. Written as DNA, the CDR3 is TGTGCCAGCAGCGTAGGAGCGGGGGGCTACAATGAGCAGTTCTTC.

This clone was detected a few times. The chain employs TRBV6-5 and TRBJ1-2; D not certain. Germline-derived CDR1 and CDR2 are MNHEY and SVGAGI. The CDR3 has 13 residues. The V and J ends lost 7 bases and 7 bases respectively, with 16 bases between them. As DNA, the CDR3 is TGTGCCAGCAATAGCCTCCTTGAATCTGGCTACACCTTC. It specifies CASNSLLESGYTF.

This chain joins TRBV18 and TRBJ2-5, with D possibly being TRBD1 (6 bases). Between the trimmed V and J ends, which lost 4 bases and 3 bases, there was a span of 9 bases. The CDR3 loop spans 13 amino acids. CDR1 and CDR2 (germline): KGHSH, LQKENI. CDR3 coding DNA: TGTGCCAGCTCACAAGGACAGAAAGAGACCCAGTACTTC. Residues: CASSQGQKETQYF. The complete variable domain, with remaining parts taken from reference TRBV18 and TRBJ2-5, reads NAGVMQNPRHLVRRRGQEARLRCSPMKGHSHVYWYRQLPEEGLKFMVYLQKENIIDESGMPKERFSAEFPKEGPSILRIQQVVRGDSAAYFCASSQGQKETQYFGPGTRLLVL.

The rearrangement links TRBV28 to TRBJ1-1, with TRBD1 matching over 7 bases. The CDR3 contains 17 residues. With 4 bases clipped from V and 5 bases from J, the junction kept 16 bases outside the gene matches. Germline CDR1 is MDHEN and CDR2 is SYDVKM. The chain's CDR3 is CASSYQGGVFVLTEAFF. The CDR3 DNA is TGTGCCAGCAGTTACCAGGGGGGCGTATTTGTTTTGACTGAAGCTTTCTTT.

Only one count was recorded for this clone. J is TRBJ2-1 and V is TRBV15, with 8 bases lining up with TRBD2. This CDR3 spans 16 amino acids. Looked up from germline, CDR1 is LNHNV and CDR2 is YYDKDF (reference sequence). Losses at the gene ends were 7 bases for V and 4 bases for J; bases not matched to a gene: 12. CDR3 protein: CATKGDGLAGYNEQFF. CDR3 nucleotide sequence: TGTGCCACCAAGGGGGACGGACTAGCCGGATACAATGAGCAGTTCTTC.

The V call is TRBV10-3, the J call TRBJ2-2; D perhaps matches TRBD1 (5 bases). Germline assignment: CDR1 ENHRY and CDR2 SYGVKD. Trimming pared 7 bases from V and 6 bases from J, leaving 12 bases between. This CDR3 is 13 amino acids long. CDR3 in amino acids: CAIKGPSSGELFF. As DNA, the CDR3 is TGTGCCATCAAGGGGCCGTCGTCCGGGGAGCTGTTTTTT.

V is TRBV5-1 and J is TRBJ1-3; D gene ambiguous. Germline lookup yields CDR1 SGHRS and CDR2 YFSETQ. Trimming took off 4 bases at V and 7 bases at J, with 15 bases between the two ends. The CDR3 is 14 amino acids. CDR3 DNA sequence: TGCGCCAGCAGCCCCGGTGATCACTTGAACACCATATATTTT. Translation: CASSPGDHLNTIYF.

The chain employs TRBV4-3 and TRBJ2-4, with a tentative D call TRBD2 (6 bases). This CDR3 is built from 14 residues. V gave up 6 bases and J gave up 7 bases, with 16 bases separating them. Per germline, CDR1 LGHNA and CDR2 YSLEER. CDR3 in DNA: TGCGCCAGCAGTTCGGGAGATAAGGGCAACATTCAGTACTTC. Protein sequence: CASSSGDKGNIQYF.

The chain combines TRBV4-2 with TRBJ2-1; TRBD1 matches at 9 bases. Looked up from germline, CDR1 is LGHNA and CDR2 is YNFKEQ. Losses at the gene ends were 5 bases for V and 4 bases for J; bases not matched to a gene: 12. CDR3 length: 17 amino acids. CDR3 in amino acids: CASSAIKGQGIYNEQFF. CDR3 bases: TGTGCCAGCAGCGCAATCAAGGGACAGGGTATTTACAATGAGCAGTTCTTC.

The chain employs TRBV13 and TRBJ1-1, with 7 bases aligning to TRBD1. The junction had 10 bases not matched to a gene; V was cut back by 2 bases and J by 10 bases. CDR1 PRHDT and CDR2 FYEKMQ come from the germline V gene (reference sequence). The CDR3 is 14 residues long. The CDR3 region has the DNA TGTGCCAGCAGCTTAACAGGGGTGGAACGGGGAGCTTTCTTT. Its protein product is CASSLTGVERGAFF.

The genes are TRBV28 and TRBJ2-7; 8 bases agree with TRBD2. The germline gives CDR1 MDHEN, CDR2 SYDVKM. CDR3 length: 15 amino acids. Trimming at V came to 4 bases and at J to 2 bases, leaving 7 bases not matched to a gene. The DNA for the CDR3 is TGTGCCAGCAGTTGGTCAGTAGCGGGGACCTACGAGCAGTACTTC. This encodes CASSWSVAGTYEQYF. Variable domain in full (rest from reference TRBV28 and TRBJ2-7): DVKVTQSSRYLVKRTGEKVFLECVQDMDHENMFWYRQDPGLGLRLIYFSYDVKMKEKGDIPEGYSVSREKKERFSLILESASTNQTSMYLCASSWSVAGTYEQYFGPGTRLTVT.

The gene calls are TRBV10-3 and TRBJ2-7; 9 bases line up with TRBD2. Germline CDR1 reads ENHRY; CDR2 reads SYGVKD. V shed 0 bases and J 2 bases; nucleotides not matched to a gene: 2. There are 15 residues in the CDR3. This CDR3 is CAISESTSGPYEQYF. Written as DNA, the CDR3 is TGTGCCATCAGTGAGTCGACTAGCGGACCCTACGAGCAGTACTTC.